This T cell receptor (beta chain) was documented in a study of shared clonotypes between healthy human individuals. The CDR3 covers 17 residues. Trimming removed 1 base at V and 2 bases at J, with 16 bases between. Germline V gene data show CDR1 as MGHDK and CDR2 as SYGVNS. The repertoire was sequenced with immunoSEQ multiplex PCR; TCRdb's copy has only in-frame clones and lacks some. Here the sample spans around 1.5 million clones, 95% to 99% being singletons. Splitting the CD4+ cells yielded a CD45RA+ naive subset and a CD45RA-negative memory subset. This receptor was taken from a man aged 25-45 years in good health. The chain employs TRBV25-1 and TRBJ2-3; D is possibly TRBD1 (5 bases). The sample consisted of naive CD4+ T cells sorted from blood. Subset here: CD45RA+ positively selected. CDR3 in DNA: TGTGCCAGCAGTGAATCCCTTACGTGGGGCTCCACAGATACGCAGTATTTT. Its protein product is CASSESLTWGSTDTQYF.